These 9 T cell receptor beta chains came from one sample sequenced in a study of shared clonotypes between healthy human individuals. Naive CD8 cells lacked CD45RO, underwent positive selection for CCR7 and left out terminally differentiated effector memory CD45RA+ cells. Profiling relied on immunoSEQ multiplex PCR, and the TCRdb table lists in-frame clones only, not all of them. This table has hundreds of thousands of clones, more than 85% appearing once. The sequencing input was naive CD8+ T cells sorted from blood. The receptors originated from a man between 25 and 39 years old in good health.

The chain employs TRBV2 and TRBJ2-4, with a tentative D call TRBD2 (6 bases). The CDR3 totals 15 residues. With 6 bases removed from V and 0 bases from J, the gap between germline ends came to 12 bases. Germline CDR1 is SNHLY and CDR2 is FYNNEI. This CDR3 reads CASRGGTIAKNIQYF. Here the CDR3 DNA reads TGTGCCAGCAGGGGGGGTACGATAGCCAAAAACATTCAGTACTTC.

This clone has just one count. The genes are TRBV7-9 and TRBJ2-3; 10 bases agree with TRBD2. From germline, CDR1 is SEHNR and CDR2 FQNEAQ (reference sequence). V lost 0 bases, J lost 3 bases, and 0 bases stayed unmatched. The CDR3 sequence is 15 residues long. The CDR3, as DNA: TGTGCCAGCAGCTTAGCTAGCGGGAGGACAGATACGCAGTATTTT. This codes for CASSLASGRTDTQYF.

This clone was recorded once. The chain uses TRBV4-1 and TRBJ2-7; the match to TRBD2 covers 10 bases. The CDR3 length is 14 residues. Trimming at V came to 7 bases and at J to 6 bases, leaving 9 bases not matched to a gene. CDR1 is MGHRA and CDR2 is YSYEKL in the germline V gene. The CDR3 region has the DNA TGCGCCAGCACCGGATTAGCGGGAGGTAGCGAGCAGTACTTC. Amino acid sequence: CASTGLAGGSEQYF.

CDR3 in DNA: TGTGCCAGCAGTTACTATGGACAGGTGAACACCGGGGAGCTGTTTTTT. This codes for CASSYYGQVNTGELFF. This chain uses TRBV6-6 with TRBJ2-2; the match to TRBD1 covers 7 bases. V was clipped by 1 base and J by 1 base; unmatched bases: 3. Germline V gene sequence: CDR1 MNHNY, CDR2 SVGAGI (reference sequence). The CDR3 runs 16 residues.

This rearrangement joins TRBV5-3 to TRBJ1-1, with D hard to call. TRBV5-3 is recorded as an ORF, its role being uncertain. The CDR3 spans 15 residues. Trimming took 0 bases from V and 0 from J, leaving 9 bases between them. This chain's CDR3 is CARSLGSGVNTEAFF. In DNA, the CDR3 is TGTGCCAGAAGCTTGGGTTCGGGTGTGAACACTGAAGCTTTCTTT.

The chain has TRBV7-9 and TRBJ1-5, with 9 nucleotides matching TRBD1. The CDR3 length is 15 residues. The ends lost 3 bases at V and 4 bases at J; junction bases unmatched: 4. Germline V gene sequence: CDR1 SEHNR, CDR2 FQNEAQ (reference sequence). The CDR3 sequence is CASSLGDRVNQPQHF. The DNA for the CDR3 is TGTGCCAGCAGCTTGGGGGACAGGGTTAATCAGCCCCAGCATTTT.

The chain links TRBV2 to TRBJ1-4, with D perhaps TRBD1 (5 bases). Germline V lookup: CDR1 SNHLY, CDR2 FYNNEI. The CDR3 contains 14 residues. V was shortened by 6 bases and J by 6 bases, with 14 bases between the two germline ends. DNA for the CDR3: TGTGCCAGCAGACACACCGACAGAGATGAAAAACTGTTTTTT. Translating gives CASRHTDRDEKLFF.

This sequence joins TRBV6-4 and TRBJ2-5; TRBD1 matches 8 bases. Germline V gene sequence: CDR1 MRHNA, CDR2 SNTAGT. The trim removed 2 bases at V and 11 bases at J, leaving 1 base unmatched. This CDR3 has 11 residues. This chain's CDR3 is CASSDGTGQYF. CDR3 in DNA: TGTGCCAGCAGTGACGGGACAGGTCAGTACTTC.

DNA of the CDR3: TGTGCCAGCAGCTTTTTCGTTGGGCTGAGCTCCTACAATGAGCAGTTCTTC. Protein sequence: CASSFFVGLSSYNEQFF. V usage is TRBV7-8 and J usage is TRBJ2-1; D not certain. V was cut by 3 bases and J by 0 bases, with 15 bases left in between. Germline assignment: CDR1 SGHVS and CDR2 FQNEAQ. The CDR3 is 17 residues long.